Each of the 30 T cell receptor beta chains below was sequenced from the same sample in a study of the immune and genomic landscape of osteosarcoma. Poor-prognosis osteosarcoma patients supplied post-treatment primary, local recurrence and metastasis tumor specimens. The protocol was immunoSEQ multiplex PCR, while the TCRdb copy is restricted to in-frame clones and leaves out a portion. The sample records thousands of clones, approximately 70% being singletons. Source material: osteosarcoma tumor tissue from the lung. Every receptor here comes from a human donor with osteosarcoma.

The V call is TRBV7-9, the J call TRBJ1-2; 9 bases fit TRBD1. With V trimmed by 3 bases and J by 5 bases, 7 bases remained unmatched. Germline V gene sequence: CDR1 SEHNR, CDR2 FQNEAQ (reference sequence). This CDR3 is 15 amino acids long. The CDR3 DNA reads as TGTGCCAGCAGCTTCACAGGGGGCTCAGAATATGGCTACACCTTC. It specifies CASSFTGGSEYGYTF.

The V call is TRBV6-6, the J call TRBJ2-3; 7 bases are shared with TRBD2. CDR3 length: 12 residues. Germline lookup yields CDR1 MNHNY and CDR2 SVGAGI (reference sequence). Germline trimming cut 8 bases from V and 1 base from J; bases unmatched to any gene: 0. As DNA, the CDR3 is TGTGCCAGCGCGGGGGGCACAGATACGCAGTATTTT. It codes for CASAGGTDTQYF.

CDR3 protein: CASRGQGNSPLHF. The DNA of the CDR3 is TGTGCCAGCAGGGGACAGGGAAATTCACCCCTCCACTTT. V usage is TRBV6-5 and J usage is TRBJ1-6, with 9 positions matching TRBD1. CDR1 is MNHEY, CDR2 SVGAGI, per germline. The J segment lost 7 bases and the V segment lost 6 bases, leaving 1 base of the junction unmatched. CDR3 length: 13 residues.

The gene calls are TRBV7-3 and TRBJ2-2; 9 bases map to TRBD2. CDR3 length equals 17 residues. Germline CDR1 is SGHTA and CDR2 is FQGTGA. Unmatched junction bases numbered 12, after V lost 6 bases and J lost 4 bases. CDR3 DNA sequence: TGTGCCAGCAGTCCTAGCGGGGCGACGACAATCACCGGGGAGCTGTTTTTT. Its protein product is CASSPSGATTITGELFF.

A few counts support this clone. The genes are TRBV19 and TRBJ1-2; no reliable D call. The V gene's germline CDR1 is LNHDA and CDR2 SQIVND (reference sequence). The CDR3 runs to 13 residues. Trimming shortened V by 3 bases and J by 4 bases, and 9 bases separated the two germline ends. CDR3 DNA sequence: TGTGCCAGTAGTATTAGAGATTTCTATGGCTACACCTTC. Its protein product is CASSIRDFYGYTF.

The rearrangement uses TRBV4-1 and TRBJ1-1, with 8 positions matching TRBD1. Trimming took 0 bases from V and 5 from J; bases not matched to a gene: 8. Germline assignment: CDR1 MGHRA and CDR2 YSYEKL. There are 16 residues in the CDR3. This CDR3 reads CASSQDRTGRGTEAFF. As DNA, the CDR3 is TGCGCCAGCAGCCAAGATCGGACAGGGCGCGGGACTGAAGCTTTCTTT.

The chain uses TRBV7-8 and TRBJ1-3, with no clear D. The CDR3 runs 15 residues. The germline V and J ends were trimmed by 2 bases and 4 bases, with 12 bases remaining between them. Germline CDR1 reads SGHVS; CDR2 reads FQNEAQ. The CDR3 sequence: CASSLMVGKGNTIYF. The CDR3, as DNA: TGTGCCAGCAGCTTAATGGTGGGGAAAGGAAACACCATATATTTT.

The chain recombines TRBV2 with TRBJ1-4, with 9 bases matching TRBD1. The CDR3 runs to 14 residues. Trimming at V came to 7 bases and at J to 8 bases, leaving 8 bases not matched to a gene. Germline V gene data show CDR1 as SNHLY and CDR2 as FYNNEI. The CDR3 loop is CASIMDRGSEKLFF. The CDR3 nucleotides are TGTGCCAGCATTATGGACAGGGGATCGGAAAAACTGTTTTTT.

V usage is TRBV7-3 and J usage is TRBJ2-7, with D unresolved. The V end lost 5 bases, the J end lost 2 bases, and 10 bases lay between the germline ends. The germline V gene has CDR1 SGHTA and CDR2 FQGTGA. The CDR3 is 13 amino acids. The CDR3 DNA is TGTGCCAGCAGCCCTTCAGGACCCTACGAGCAGTACTTC. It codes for CASSPSGPYEQYF. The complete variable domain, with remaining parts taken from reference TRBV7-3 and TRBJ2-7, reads GAGVSQTPSNKVTEKGKYVELRCDPISGHTALYWYRQSLGQGPEFLIYFQGTGAADDSGLPNDRFFAVRPEGSVSTLKIQRTERGDSAVYLCASSPSGPYEQYFGPGTRLTVT.

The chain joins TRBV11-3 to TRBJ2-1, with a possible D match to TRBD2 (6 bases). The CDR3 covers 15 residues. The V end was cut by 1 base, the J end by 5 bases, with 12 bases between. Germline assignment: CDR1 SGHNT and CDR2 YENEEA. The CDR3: CASSLGQRANNEQFF. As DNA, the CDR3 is TGTGCCAGCAGCTTAGGCCAGCGGGCCAACAATGAGCAGTTCTTC. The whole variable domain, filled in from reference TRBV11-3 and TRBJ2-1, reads EAGVVQSPRYKIIEKKQPVAFWCNPISGHNTLYWYLQNLGQGPELLIRYENEEAVDDSQLPKDRFSAERLKGVDSTLKIQPAELGDSAVYLCASSLGQRANNEQFFGPGTRLTVL.

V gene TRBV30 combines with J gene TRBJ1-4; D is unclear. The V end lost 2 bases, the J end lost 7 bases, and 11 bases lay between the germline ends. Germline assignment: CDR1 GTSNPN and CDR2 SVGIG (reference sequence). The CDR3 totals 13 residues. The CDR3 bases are TGTGCCTGGAGTTGGGTTAGGGCTGAAAAACTGTTTTTT. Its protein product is CAWSWVRAEKLFF.

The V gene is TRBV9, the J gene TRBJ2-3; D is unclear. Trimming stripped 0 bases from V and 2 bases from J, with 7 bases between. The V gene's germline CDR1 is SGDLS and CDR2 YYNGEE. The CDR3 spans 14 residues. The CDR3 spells CASSVATNTDTQYF. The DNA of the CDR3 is TGTGCCAGCAGCGTAGCTACGAACACAGATACGCAGTATTTT. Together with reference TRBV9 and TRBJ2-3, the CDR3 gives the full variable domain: DSGVTQTPKHLITATGQRVTLRCSPRSGDLSVYWYQQSLDQGLQFLIQYYNGEERAKGNILERFSAQQFPDLHSELNLSSLELGDSALYFCASSVATNTDTQYFGPGTRLTVL.

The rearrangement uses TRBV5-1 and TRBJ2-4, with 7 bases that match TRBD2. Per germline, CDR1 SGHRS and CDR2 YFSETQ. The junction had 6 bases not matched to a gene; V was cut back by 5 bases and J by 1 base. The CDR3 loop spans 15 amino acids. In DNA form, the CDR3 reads TGCGCCAGCAGAGAGATAGCGGGCGCCAAAAACATTCAGTACTTC. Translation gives CASREIAGAKNIQYF.

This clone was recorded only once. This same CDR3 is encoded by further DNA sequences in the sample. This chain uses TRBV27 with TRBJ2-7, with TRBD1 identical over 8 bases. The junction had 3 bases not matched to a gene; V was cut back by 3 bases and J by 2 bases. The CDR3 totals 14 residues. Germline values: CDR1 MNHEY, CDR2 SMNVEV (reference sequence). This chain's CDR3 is CASSFGQGTYEQYF. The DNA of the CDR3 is TGTGCCAGCAGTTTTGGACAGGGAACCTACGAGCAGTACTTC.

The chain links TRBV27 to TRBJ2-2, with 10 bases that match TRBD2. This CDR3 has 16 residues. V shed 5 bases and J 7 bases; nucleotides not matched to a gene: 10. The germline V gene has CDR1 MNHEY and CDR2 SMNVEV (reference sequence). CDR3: CASSRLAGERHGELFF. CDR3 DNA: TGTGCCAGCAGTCGTCTAGCGGGGGAAAGACACGGGGAGCTGTTTTTT.

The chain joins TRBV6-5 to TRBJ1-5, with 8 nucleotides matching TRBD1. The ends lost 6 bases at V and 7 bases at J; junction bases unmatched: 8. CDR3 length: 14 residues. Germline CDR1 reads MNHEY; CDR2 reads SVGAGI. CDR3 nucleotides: TGTGCCAGCAGCGCACAGGGGGTGGACCAGCCCCAGCATTTT. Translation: CASSAQGVDQPQHF.

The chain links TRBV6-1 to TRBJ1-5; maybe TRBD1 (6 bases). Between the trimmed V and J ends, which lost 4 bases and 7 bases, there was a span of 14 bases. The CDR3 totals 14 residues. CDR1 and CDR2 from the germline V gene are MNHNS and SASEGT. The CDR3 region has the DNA TGTGCCAGCAGTGCTCAGGGGTCGGGGCAGCCCCAGCATTTT. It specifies CASSAQGSGQPQHF.

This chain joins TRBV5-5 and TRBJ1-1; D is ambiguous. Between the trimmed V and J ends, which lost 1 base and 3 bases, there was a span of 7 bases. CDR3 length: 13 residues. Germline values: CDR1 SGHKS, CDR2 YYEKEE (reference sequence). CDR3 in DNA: TGTGCCAGCAGCTTGAATAGGGACACTGAAGCTTTCTTT. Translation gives CASSLNRDTEAFF.

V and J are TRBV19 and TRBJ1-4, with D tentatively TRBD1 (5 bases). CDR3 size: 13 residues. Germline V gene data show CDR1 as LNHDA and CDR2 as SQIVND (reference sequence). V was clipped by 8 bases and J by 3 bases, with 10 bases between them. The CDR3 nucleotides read TGTGCCAGTCAACGACAGTCTAATGAAAAACTGTTTTTT. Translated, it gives CASQRQSNEKLFF. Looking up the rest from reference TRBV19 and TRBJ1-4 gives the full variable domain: DGGITQSPKYLFRKEGQNVTLSCEQNLNHDAMYWYRQDPGQGLRLIYYSQIVNDFQKGDIAEGYSVSREKKESFPLTVTSAQKNPTAFYLCASQRQSNEKLFFGSGTQLSVL.

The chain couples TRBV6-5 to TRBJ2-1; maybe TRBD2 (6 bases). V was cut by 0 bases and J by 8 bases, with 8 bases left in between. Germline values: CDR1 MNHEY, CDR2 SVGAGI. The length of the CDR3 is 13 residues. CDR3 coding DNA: TGTGCCAGCAGTTACTCGCGGGGATATGAGCAGTTCTTC. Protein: CASSYSRGYEQFF.

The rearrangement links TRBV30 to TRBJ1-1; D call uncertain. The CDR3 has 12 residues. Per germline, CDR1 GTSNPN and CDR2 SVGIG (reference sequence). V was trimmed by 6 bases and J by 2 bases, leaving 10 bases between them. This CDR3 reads CACKTDNTEAFF. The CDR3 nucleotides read TGTGCCTGTAAGACGGACAACACTGAAGCTTTCTTT.

The CDR3: CASRTGGASYEQYF. The CDR3 DNA reads as TGTGCCAGCAGGACAGGGGGGGCCTCCTACGAGCAGTACTTC. This chain uses TRBV7-1 with TRBJ2-7; 9 bases match TRBD1. TRBV7-1 counts as an open reading frame of uncertain function. The CDR3 totals 14 residues. Trimming took 6 bases from V and 0 from J; bases not matched to a gene: 3.

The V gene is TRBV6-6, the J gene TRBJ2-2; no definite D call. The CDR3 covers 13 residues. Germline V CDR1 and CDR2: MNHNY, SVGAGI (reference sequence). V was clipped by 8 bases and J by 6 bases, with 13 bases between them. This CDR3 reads CASVPRAPGELFF. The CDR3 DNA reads TGTGCCAGCGTGCCCCGTGCCCCCGGGGAGCTGTTTTTT.

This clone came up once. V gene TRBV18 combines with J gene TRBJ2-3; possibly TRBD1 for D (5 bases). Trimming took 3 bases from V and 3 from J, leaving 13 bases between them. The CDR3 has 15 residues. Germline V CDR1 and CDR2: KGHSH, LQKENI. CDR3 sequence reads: CASSPQRGLTDTQYF. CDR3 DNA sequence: TGTGCCAGCTCACCCCAAAGGGGTTTGACAGATACGCAGTATTTT.

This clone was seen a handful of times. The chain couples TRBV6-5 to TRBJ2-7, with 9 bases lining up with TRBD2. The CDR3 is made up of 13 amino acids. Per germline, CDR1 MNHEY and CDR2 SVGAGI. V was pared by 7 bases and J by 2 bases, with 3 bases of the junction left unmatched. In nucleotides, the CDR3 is TGTGCCAGCATGGCTAGCGGGGCCTACGAGCAGTACTTC. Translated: CASMASGAYEQYF.

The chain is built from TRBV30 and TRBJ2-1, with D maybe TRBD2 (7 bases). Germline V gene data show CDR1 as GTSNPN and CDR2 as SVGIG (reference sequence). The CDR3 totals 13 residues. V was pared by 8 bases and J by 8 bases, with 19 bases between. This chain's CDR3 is CAGRGPGGHEQFF. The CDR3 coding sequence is TGTGCCGGGCGGGGGCCGGGGGGCCATGAGCAGTTCTTC.

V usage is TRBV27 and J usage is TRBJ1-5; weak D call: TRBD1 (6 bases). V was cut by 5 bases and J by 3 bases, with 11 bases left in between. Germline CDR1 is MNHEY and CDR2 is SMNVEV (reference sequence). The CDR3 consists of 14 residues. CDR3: CASSPGQFNQPQHF. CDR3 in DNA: TGTGCCAGCAGTCCCGGACAGTTCAATCAGCCCCAGCATTTT.

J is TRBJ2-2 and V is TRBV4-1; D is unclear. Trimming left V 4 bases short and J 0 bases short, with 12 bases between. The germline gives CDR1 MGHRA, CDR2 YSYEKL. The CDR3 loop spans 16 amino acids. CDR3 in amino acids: CASSPLDRTNTGELFF. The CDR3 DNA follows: TGCGCCAGCAGCCCCCTAGATCGGACGAACACCGGGGAGCTGTTTTTT.

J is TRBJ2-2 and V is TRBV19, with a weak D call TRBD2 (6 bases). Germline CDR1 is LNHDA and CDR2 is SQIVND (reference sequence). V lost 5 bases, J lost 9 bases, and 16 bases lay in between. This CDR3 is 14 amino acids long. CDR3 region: CASSGWGGTRELFF. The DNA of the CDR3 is TGTGCCAGTAGTGGTTGGGGAGGAACCAGGGAGCTGTTTTTT.

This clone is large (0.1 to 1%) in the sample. CDR3 region: CASSDSARQPQHF. CDR3 sequence (DNA): TGTGCCAGCAGTGACTCGGCGCGGCAGCCCCAGCATTTT. This rearrangement joins TRBV2 to TRBJ1-5; no clear D. Trimming removed 3 bases from V and 7 bases from J, with 10 bases in between. The CDR3 loop spans 13 amino acids. Germline CDR1 reads SNHLY; CDR2 reads FYNNEI.